Listed below are T cell receptor beta chains from one sample, sequenced in a study of PD-1 blockade in classical Hodgkin lymphoma. The table came from immunoSEQ multiplex PCR; TCRdb's copy has only in-frame clones and leaves some out. The sample has roughly 12,000 clones; 80% to 85% are singletons. Sequenced here: CD8+ T cells from blood, sampled at baseline. These receptors all come from a human donor with classical Hodgkin lymphoma. Each CDR3 is given with its conserved first and last residue. The D gene is left open where the match is weak. Clone size is stated in some rows and not others, as once, few, many or a class when expanded.

V gene: TRBV6-5
CDR3 length: 14
clone size: few
D gene: .
J gene: TRBJ1-1
CDR3 protein: CASSYSERATEAFF
CDR3 DNA: TGTGCCAGCAGTTACTCGGAAAGGGCCACTGAAGCTTTCTTT

V gene: TRBV14
CDR3 length: 16
clone size: .
D gene: TRBD1
J gene: TRBJ2-7
CDR3 protein: CASSPSLGQGSHEQYF
CDR3 DNA: TGTGCCAGCAGCCCTAGTTTGGGACAGGGCTCCCACGAGCAGTACTTC

V gene: TRBV2
CDR3 length: 17
clone size: .
D gene: TRBD1
J gene: TRBJ1-5
CDR3 protein: CASSAGQGATSNQPQHF
CDR3 DNA: TGTGCCAGCAGTGCGGGACAGGGGGCGACTTCCAATCAGCCCCAGCATTTT

V gene: TRBV10-2
CDR3 length: 12
clone size: .
D gene: .
J gene: TRBJ1-2
CDR3 protein: CASSGTDYGYTF
CDR3 DNA: TGCGCCAGCAGTGGGACGGACTATGGCTACACCTTC

V gene: TRBV20-1
CDR3 length: 11
clone size: few
D gene: .
J gene: TRBJ1-1
CDR3 protein: CSASWNTEAFF
CDR3 DNA: TGCAGTGCTAGCTGGAACACTGAAGCTTTCTTT

V gene: TRBV11-1
CDR3 length: 13
clone size: .
D gene: .
J gene: TRBJ1-1
CDR3 protein: CASSPTPSTEAFF
CDR3 DNA: TGTGCCAGCAGCCCGACCCCGAGCACTGAAGCTTTCTTT

V gene: TRBV5-8
CDR3 length: 15
clone size: .
D gene: .
J gene: TRBJ2-1
CDR3 protein: CASSPVGTAHNEQFF
CDR3 DNA: TGTGCCAGCAGCCCCGTAGGTACGGCCCACAATGAGCAGTTCTTC

V gene: TRBV30
CDR3 length: 12
clone size: .
D gene: .
J gene: TRBJ2-3
CDR3 protein: CAWSVKGDTQYF
CDR3 DNA: TGTGCCTGGAGTGTAAAGGGGGATACGCAGTATTTT

V gene: TRBV11-2
CDR3 length: 17
clone size: .
D gene: .
J gene: TRBJ2-1
CDR3 protein: CASSLDLDRRINNEQFF
CDR3 DNA: TGTGCCAGCAGCTTAGATCTCGACAGGAGGATCAACAATGAGCAGTTCTTC

V gene: TRBV4-2
CDR3 length: 16
clone size: .
D gene: TRBD2
J gene: TRBJ2-7
CDR3 protein: CASSQGTSGRGYEQYF
CDR3 DNA: TGTGCCAGCAGCCAAGGTACTAGCGGGAGGGGATACGAGCAGTACTTC

V gene: TRBV6-5
CDR3 length: 15
clone size: .
D gene: TRBD1
J gene: TRBJ1-1
CDR3 protein: CASSIQTGGNTEAFF
CDR3 DNA: TGTGCCAGCAGTATCCAGACAGGGGGCAACACTGAAGCTTTCTTT

V gene: TRBV4-3
CDR3 length: 17
clone size: .
D gene: .
J gene: TRBJ1-1
CDR3 protein: CASSQEERVQSRSEAFF
CDR3 DNA: TGCGCCAGCAGCCAAGAGGAAAGGGTTCAAAGTCGTAGTGAAGCTTTCTTT

V gene: TRBV9
CDR3 length: 15
clone size: .
D gene: .
J gene: TRBJ1-1
CDR3 protein: CASSVGRILNTEAFF
CDR3 DNA: TGTGCCAGCAGCGTAGGAAGGATTTTGAACACTGAAGCTTTCTTT

V gene: TRBV7-2
CDR3 length: 15
clone size: .
D gene: .
J gene: TRBJ2-5
CDR3 protein: CASSFREVLQETQYF
CDR3 DNA: TGTGCCAGCAGCTTTAGAGAGGTGTTACAAGAGACCCAGTACTTC

V gene: TRBV11-1
CDR3 length: 12
clone size: few
D gene: .
J gene: TRBJ1-1
CDR3 protein: CASSLPFAEAFF
CDR3 DNA: TGTGCCAGCAGCTTACCATTTGCTGAAGCTTTCTTT

V gene: TRBV15
CDR3 length: 15
clone size: .
D gene: .
J gene: TRBJ1-1
CDR3 protein: CATSREGYLNTEAFF
CDR3 DNA: TGTGCCACCAGCAGAGAGGGATATTTGAACACTGAAGCTTTCTTT

V gene: TRBV5-1
CDR3 length: 16
clone size: .
D gene: .
J gene: TRBJ1-2
CDR3 protein: CASSLYQVVQNGGYTF
CDR3 DNA: TGCGCCAGCAGCCTGTATCAGGTCGTCCAGAACGGTGGCTACACCTTC

V gene: TRBV6-5
CDR3 length: 14
clone size: .
D gene: .
J gene: TRBJ2-7
CDR3 protein: CASTPPQASYEQYF
CDR3 DNA: TGTGCCAGCACCCCCCCGCAGGCTTCCTACGAGCAGTACTTC

V gene: TRBV5-1
CDR3 length: 14
clone size: .
D gene: .
J gene: TRBJ2-7
CDR3 protein: CASSGDQTGYEQYF
CDR3 DNA: TGCGCCAGCAGTGGTGACCAGACCGGCTACGAGCAGTACTTC

V gene: TRBV6-1
CDR3 length: 15
clone size: .
D gene: .
J gene: TRBJ2-7
CDR3 protein: CASSPAGTLPYEQYF
CDR3 DNA: TGTGCCAGCTCCCCAGCGGGGACACTCCCCTACGAGCAGTACTTC

V gene: TRBV7-9
CDR3 length: 15
clone size: .
D gene: TRBD1
J gene: TRBJ1-2
CDR3 protein: CASSLALDRGYGYTF
CDR3 DNA: TGTGCCAGCAGCTTAGCTCTGGACAGGGGCTATGGCTACACCTTC

V gene: TRBV9
CDR3 length: 16
clone size: .
D gene: TRBD2
J gene: TRBJ2-3
CDR3 protein: CASSVGKREKGDTQYF
CDR3 DNA: TGTGCCAGCAGCGTAGGGAAGCGGGAGAAGGGGGATACGCAGTATTTT

V gene: TRBV29-1
CDR3 length: 11
clone size: .
D gene: .
J gene: TRBJ1-1
CDR3 protein: CSVEQGTEAFF
CDR3 DNA: TGCAGCGTTGAACAGGGGACTGAAGCTTTCTTT

V gene: TRBV7-2
CDR3 length: 14
clone size: .
D gene: .
J gene: TRBJ2-7
CDR3 protein: CASSLAGGSYEQYF
CDR3 DNA: TGTGCCAGCAGCTTAGCTGGGGGCTCCTACGAGCAGTACTTC

V gene: TRBV4-1
CDR3 length: 13
clone size: few
D gene: .
J gene: TRBJ2-7
CDR3 protein: CASSQGASYEQYF
CDR3 DNA: TGCGCCAGCAGCCAAGGAGCATCCTACGAGCAGTACTTC

V gene: TRBV13
CDR3 length: 13
clone size: .
D gene: TRBD1
J gene: TRBJ1-1
CDR3 protein: CASSPGQGTEAFF
CDR3 DNA: TGTGCCAGCAGCCCCGGACAGGGGACTGAAGCTTTCTTT

V gene: TRBV4-3
CDR3 length: 14
clone size: .
D gene: .
J gene: TRBJ2-7
CDR3 protein: CASSQESGAQEQYF
CDR3 DNA: TGCGCCAGCAGCCAAGAGTCAGGGGCCCAAGAGCAGTACTTC

V gene: TRBV5-1
CDR3 length: 14
clone size: .
D gene: TRBD1
J gene: TRBJ2-2
CDR3 protein: CASRDRENTGELFF
CDR3 DNA: TGCGCCAGCAGAGACAGGGAGAACACCGGGGAGCTGTTTTTT

V gene: TRBV27
CDR3 length: 17
clone size: .
D gene: TRBD1
J gene: TRBJ1-1
CDR3 protein: CASSSYLRGREYTEAFF
CDR3 DNA: TGTGCCAGCAGTTCATACCTCAGGGGGCGGGAATACACTGAAGCTTTCTTT

V gene: TRBV7-9
CDR3 length: 17
clone size: .
D gene: TRBD2
J gene: TRBJ2-1
CDR3 protein: CASTLAGAAGSYNEQFF
CDR3 DNA: TGTGCCAGCACCCTAGCGGGAGCAGCGGGGTCCTACAATGAGCAGTTCTTC

V gene: TRBV5-6
CDR3 length: 16
clone size: .
D gene: .
J gene: TRBJ1-2
CDR3 protein: CASSLVRVVANYGYTF
CDR3 DNA: TGTGCCAGCAGCTTGGTCCGCGTCGTAGCTAACTATGGCTACACCTTC

V gene: TRBV2
CDR3 length: 16
clone size: .
D gene: .
J gene: TRBJ1-2
CDR3 protein: CASSDGGFDRVYGYTF
CDR3 DNA: TGTGCCAGCAGTGATGGGGGATTTGACAGAGTCTATGGCTACACCTTC